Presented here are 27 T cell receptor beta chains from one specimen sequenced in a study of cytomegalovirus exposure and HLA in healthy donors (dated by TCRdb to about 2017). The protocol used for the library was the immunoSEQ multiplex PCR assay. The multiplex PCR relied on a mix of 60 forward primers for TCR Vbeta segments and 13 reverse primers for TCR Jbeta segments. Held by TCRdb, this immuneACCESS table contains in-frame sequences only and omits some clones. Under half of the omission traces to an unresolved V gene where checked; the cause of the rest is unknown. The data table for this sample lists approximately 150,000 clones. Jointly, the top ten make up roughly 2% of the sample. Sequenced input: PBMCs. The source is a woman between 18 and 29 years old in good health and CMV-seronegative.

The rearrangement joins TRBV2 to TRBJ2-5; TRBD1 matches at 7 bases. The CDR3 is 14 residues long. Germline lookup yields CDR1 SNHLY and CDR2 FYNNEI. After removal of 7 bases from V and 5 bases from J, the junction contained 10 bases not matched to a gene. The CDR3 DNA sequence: TGTGCCAGCATGGCTGAGGGGGCGTGGGAGACCCAGTACTTC. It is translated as CASMAEGAWETQYF.

CDR3 region: CASSPGTSGNEQFF. The CDR3 DNA reads as TGTGCCAGCAGCCCCGGGACTAGTGGCAATGAGCAGTTCTTC. This chain connects TRBV7-3 to TRBJ2-1; 8 bases fit TRBD2. J lost 6 bases, V lost 5 bases, and 6 bases had no gene match. This CDR3 has 14 residues. Germline V lookup: CDR1 SGHTA, CDR2 FQGTGA.

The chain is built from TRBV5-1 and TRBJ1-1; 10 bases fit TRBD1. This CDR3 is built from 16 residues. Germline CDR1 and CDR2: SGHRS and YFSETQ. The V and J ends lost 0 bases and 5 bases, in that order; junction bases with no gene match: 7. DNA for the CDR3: TGCGCCAGCAGCTTGGGGGACAGGGGTATATGGACTGAAGCTTTCTTT. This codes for CASSLGDRGIWTEAFF.

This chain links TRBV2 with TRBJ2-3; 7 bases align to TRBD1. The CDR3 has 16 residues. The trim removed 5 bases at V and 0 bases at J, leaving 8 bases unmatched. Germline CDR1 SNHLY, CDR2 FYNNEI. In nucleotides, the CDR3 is TGTGCCAGCAGTAAACAGGGGTATACTAGCACAGATACGCAGTATTTT. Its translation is CASSKQGYTSTDTQYF.

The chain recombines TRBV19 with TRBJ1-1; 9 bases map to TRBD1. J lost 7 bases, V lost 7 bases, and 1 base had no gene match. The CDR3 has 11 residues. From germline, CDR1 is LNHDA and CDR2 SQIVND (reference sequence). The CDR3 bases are TGTGCCAGTAAGACAGGGGGTGAAGCTTTCTTT. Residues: CASKTGGEAFF.

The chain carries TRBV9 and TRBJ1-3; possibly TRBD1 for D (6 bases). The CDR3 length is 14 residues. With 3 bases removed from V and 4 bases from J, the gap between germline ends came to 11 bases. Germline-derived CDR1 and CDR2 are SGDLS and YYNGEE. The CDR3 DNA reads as TGTGCCAGCAGCGGTACAGGGACCGGAAACACCATATATTTT. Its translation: CASSGTGTGNTIYF. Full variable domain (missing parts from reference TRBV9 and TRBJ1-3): DSGVTQTPKHLITATGQRVTLRCSPRSGDLSVYWYQQSLDQGLQFLIQYYNGEERAKGNILERFSAQQFPDLHSELNLSSLELGDSALYFCASSGTGTGNTIYFGEGSWLTVV.

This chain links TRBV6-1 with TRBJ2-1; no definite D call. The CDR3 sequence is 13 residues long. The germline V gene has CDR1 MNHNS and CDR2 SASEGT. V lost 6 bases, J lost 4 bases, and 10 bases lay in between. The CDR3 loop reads CASRPGYYNEQFF. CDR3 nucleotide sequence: TGTGCCAGCAGACCAGGATATTACAATGAGCAGTTCTTC.

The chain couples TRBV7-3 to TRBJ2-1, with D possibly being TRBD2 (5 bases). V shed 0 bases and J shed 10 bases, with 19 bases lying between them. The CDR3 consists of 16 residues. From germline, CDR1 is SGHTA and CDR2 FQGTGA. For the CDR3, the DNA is TGTGCCAGCAGCTTAACTTTCTCGCGGGCCTCGAGGGAGCAGTTCTTC. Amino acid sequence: CASSLTFSRASREQFF.

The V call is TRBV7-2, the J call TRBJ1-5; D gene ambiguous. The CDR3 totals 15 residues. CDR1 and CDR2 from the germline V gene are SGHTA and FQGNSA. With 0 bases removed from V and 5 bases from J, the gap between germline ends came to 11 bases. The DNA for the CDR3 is TGTGCCAGCAGCTTAGCGCTGGGAGCGGATCAGCCCCAGCATTTT. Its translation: CASSLALGADQPQHF.

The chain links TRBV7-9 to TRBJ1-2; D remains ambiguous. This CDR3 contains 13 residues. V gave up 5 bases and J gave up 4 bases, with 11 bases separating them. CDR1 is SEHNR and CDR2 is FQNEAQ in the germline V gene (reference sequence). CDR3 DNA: TGTGCCAGCAGCCAGGACTGGGGCTATGGCTACACCTTC. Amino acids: CASSQDWGYGYTF.

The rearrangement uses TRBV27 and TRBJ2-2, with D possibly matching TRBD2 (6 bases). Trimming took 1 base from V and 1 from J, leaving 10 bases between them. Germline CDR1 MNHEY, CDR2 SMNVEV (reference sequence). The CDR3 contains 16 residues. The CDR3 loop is CASSLLGTLNTGELFF. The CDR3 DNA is TGTGCCAGCAGTTTATTAGGGACTTTGAACACCGGGGAGCTGTTTTTT.

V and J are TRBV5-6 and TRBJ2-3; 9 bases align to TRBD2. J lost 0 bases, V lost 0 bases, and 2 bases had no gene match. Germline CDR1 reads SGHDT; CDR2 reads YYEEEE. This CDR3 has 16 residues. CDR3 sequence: CASSLDSGRSTDTQYF. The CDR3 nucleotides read TGTGCCAGCAGCTTGGATAGCGGGAGAAGCACAGATACGCAGTATTTT.

CDR3 in DNA: TGTGCCAGCAGTGCGGACAGACGAGGGTGGGATGAGCAGTTCTTC. Encoded protein: CASSADRRGWDEQFF. The rearrangement joins TRBV6-1 to TRBJ2-1; maybe TRBD1 (6 bases). Trimming took off 4 bases at V and 8 bases at J, with 18 bases between the two ends. The CDR3 runs 15 residues. Looked up from germline, CDR1 is MNHNS and CDR2 is SASEGT.

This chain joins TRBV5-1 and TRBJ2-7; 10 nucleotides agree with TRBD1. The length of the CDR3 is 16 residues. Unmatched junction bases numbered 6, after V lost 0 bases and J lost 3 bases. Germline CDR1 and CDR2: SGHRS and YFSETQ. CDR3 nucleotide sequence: TGCGCCAGCAGCTTGGGACAGGGGGCTGATATCTACGAGCAGTACTTC. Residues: CASSLGQGADIYEQYF. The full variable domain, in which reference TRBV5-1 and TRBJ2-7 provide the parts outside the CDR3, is KAGVTQTPRYLIKTRGQQVTLSCSPISGHRSVSWYQQTPGQGLQFLFEYFSETQRNKGNFPGRFSGRQFSNSRSEMNVSTLELGDSALYLCASSLGQGADIYEQYFGPGTRLTVT.

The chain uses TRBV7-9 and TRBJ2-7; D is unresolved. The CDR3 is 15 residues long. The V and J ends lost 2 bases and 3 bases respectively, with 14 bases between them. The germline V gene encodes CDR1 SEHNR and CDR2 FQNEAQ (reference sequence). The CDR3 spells CASSLPRTDGYEQYF. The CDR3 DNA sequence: TGTGCCAGCAGCTTACCTCGAACAGATGGCTACGAGCAGTACTTC.

This chain's CDR3 is CSVEVAGGHETQYF. CDR3 bases: TGCAGCGTTGAAGTAGCGGGAGGTCACGAGACCCAGTACTTC. The chain has TRBV29-1 and TRBJ2-5; 10 bases agree with TRBD2. V gave up 1 base and J gave up 5 bases; unmatched junction bases: 4. The CDR3 is 14 amino acids. Germline V lookup: CDR1 SQVTM, CDR2 ANQGSEA.

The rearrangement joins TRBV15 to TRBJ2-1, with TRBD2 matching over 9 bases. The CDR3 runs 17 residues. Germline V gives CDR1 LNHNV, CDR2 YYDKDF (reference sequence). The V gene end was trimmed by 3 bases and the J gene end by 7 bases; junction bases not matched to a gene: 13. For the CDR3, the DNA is TGTGCCACCAGCAGGGTTATCGCGGGAGGGCCTAGGAATGAGCAGTTCTTC. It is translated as CATSRVIAGGPRNEQFF.

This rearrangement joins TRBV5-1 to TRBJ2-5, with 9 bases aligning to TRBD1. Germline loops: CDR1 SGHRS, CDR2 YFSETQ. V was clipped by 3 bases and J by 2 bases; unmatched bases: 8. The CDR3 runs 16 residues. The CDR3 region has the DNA TGCGCCAGCAGCTCCTCTTGGGACAGGGATCAAGAGACCCAGTACTTC. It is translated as CASSSSWDRDQETQYF.

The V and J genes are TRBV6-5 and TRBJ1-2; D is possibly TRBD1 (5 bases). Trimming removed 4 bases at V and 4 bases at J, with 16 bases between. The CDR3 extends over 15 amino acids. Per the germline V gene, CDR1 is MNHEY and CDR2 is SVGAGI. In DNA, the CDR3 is TGTGCCAGCAGTTCCAGGGCCAGGACGGTCTATGGCTACACCTTC. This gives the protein CASSSRARTVYGYTF.

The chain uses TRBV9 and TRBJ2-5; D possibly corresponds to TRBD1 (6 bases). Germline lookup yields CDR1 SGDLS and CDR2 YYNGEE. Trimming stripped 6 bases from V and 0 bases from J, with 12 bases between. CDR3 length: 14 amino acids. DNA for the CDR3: TGTGCCAGCAACCAACAGGGTTACCAAGAGACCCAGTACTTC. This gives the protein CASNQQGYQETQYF.

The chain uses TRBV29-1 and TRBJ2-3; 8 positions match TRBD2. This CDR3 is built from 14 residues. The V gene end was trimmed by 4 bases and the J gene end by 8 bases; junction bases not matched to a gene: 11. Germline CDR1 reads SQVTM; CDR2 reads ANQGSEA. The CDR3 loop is CSVGLPGLGGTQYF. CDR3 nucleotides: TGCAGCGTTGGGCTCCCGGGACTAGGAGGTACGCAGTATTTT.

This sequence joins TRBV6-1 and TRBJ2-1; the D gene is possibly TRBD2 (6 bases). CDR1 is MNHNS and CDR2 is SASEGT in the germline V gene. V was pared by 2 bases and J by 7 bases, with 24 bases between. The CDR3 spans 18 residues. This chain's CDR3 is CASSEIVFLREFRNEQFF. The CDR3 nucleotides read TGTGCCAGCAGTGAAATCGTCTTTCTGCGGGAATTTAGGAATGAGCAGTTCTTC.

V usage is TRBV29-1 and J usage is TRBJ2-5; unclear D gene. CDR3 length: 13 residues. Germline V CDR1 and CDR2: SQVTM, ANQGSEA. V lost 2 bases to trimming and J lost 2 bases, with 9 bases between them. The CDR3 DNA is TGCAGCGTTGAAAAACAGACGCAAGAGACCCAGTACTTC. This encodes CSVEKQTQETQYF.

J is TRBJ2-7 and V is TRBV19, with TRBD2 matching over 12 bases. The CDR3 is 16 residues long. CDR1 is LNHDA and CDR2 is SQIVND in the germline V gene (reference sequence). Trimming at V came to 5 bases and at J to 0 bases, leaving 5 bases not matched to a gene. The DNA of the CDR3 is TGTGCCAGTAGTTCCCGGACTAGCGGGAACTCCTACGAGCAGTACTTC. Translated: CASSSRTSGNSYEQYF.

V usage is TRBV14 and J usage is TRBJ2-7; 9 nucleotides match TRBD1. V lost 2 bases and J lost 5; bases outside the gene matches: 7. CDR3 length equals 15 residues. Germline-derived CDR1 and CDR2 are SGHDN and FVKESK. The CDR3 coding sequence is TGTGCCAGCAGCCAATTCGGGACAGGGAAACACGAGCAGTACTTC. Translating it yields CASSQFGTGKHEQYF.

CDR3: CASSIDRNNEQFF. Written as DNA, the CDR3 is TGTGCCAGCAGCATAGACAGAAACAATGAGCAGTTCTTC. J is TRBJ2-1 and V is TRBV7-2, with a weak D call TRBD1 (5 bases). Germline CDR1 and CDR2: SGHTA and FQGNSA. This CDR3 contains 13 residues. The V end lost 5 bases, the J end lost 5 bases, and 10 bases lay between the germline ends.

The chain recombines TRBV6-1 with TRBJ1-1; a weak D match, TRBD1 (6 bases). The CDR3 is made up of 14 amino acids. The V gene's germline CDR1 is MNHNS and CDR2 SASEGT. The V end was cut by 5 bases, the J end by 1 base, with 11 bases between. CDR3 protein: CASSIGQPNTEAFF. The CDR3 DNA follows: TGTGCCAGCAGTATCGGACAGCCGAACACTGAAGCTTTCTTT.